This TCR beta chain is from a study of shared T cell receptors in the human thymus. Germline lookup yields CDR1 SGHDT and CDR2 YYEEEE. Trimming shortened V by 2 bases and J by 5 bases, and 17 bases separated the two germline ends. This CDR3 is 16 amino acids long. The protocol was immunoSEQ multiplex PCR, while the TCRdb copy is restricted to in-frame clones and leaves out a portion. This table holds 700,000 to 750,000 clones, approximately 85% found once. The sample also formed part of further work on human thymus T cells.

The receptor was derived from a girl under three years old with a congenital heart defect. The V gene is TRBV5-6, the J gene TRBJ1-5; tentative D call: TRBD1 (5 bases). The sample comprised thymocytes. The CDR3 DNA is TGTGCCAGCAGCTTTTGGGATCCACAGGCCCATCAGCCCCAGCATTTT. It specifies CASSFWDPQAHQPQHF. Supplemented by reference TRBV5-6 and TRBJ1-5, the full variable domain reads DAGVTQSPTHLIKTRGQQVTLRCSPKSGHDTVSWYQQALGQGPQFIFQYYEEEERQRGNFPDRFSGHQFPNYSSELNVNALLLGDSALYLCASSFWDPQAHQPQHFGDGTRLSIL.